The clone carrying this T cell receptor (beta chain) was counted ten times or more. The time point denotes: newly diagnosed GD, antithyroid drugs for less than 3 months. Extracted RNA from PBMCs served as the source of the TCR library. This sample is drawn from a study of regulatory T cells in long-lasting Graves disease. The CDR3 sequence is 14 residues long. CDR1 is MNHEY, CDR2 SVGEGT, per germline. The ends lost 3 bases at V and 3 bases at J; junction bases unmatched: 3. iRepertoire HTBI primers and Arm-PCR of CDR3 regions built TCR beta libraries. TCRdb analysed the multiplex PCR reads with MiXCR anew, one entry per CDR3 protein. This sample has around 500,000 distinct CDR3 sequences, with 12% found just once. Separately, the same data were catalogued under a study of T cells in Graves' hyperthyroidism and ophthalmopathy. This second study says: Primed by the HTBI set, a first-round RT-PCR was run on the TCR CDR3. Appearing also in blood were most of the thyroid clonotypes expanded above 0.001. The model identified upcoming ophthalmopathy a median 6.5 months ahead of onset.

The rearrangement uses TRBV6-2 or TRBV6-3 and TRBJ2-7, with 9 bases that match TRBD1. The specimen comprised peripheral blood mononuclear cells (PBMCs), sampled at new diagnosis, from a patient treated with antithyroid drugs. This clonotype was sampled from a woman younger than 45 with Graves disease. The DNA for the CDR3 is TGTGCCAGCAGTTATCTGGACAGGGGCTACGAGCAGTACTTC. Protein product: CASSYLDRGYEQYF.